This passage covers 9 T cell receptor beta chains from one sample sequenced in a study of cytomegalovirus exposure and HLA in healthy donors. 60 Vbeta and 13 Jbeta primers were used in PCR. The method was immunoSEQ multiplex PCR; TCRdb's version includes in-frame clones alone and lacks a portion of them. The repertoire consists of a few hundred thousand clones, with almost 85% occurring once and the leading ten covering more than 0.45%. Sequencing used PBMCs. These receptors were collected from a woman aged 40 to 49 in good health and CMV-seronegative.

This clone has only a few counts. V is TRBV5-6 and J is TRBJ1-1; possibly TRBD1 for D (5 bases). Trimming cost V 3 bases and J 4 bases, with 13 bases left between them. CDR1 and CDR2 from the germline V gene are SGHDT and YYEEEE. This CDR3 has 14 amino acids. CDR3 in amino acids: CASSSQGSGTEAFF. The CDR3 region has the DNA TGTGCCAGCAGCTCCCAGGGATCGGGCACTGAAGCTTTCTTT.

The chain employs TRBV9 and TRBJ2-2; D is undetermined. The length of the CDR3 is 13 residues. Trimming took 3 bases from V and 4 from J, leaving 7 bases between them. Per the germline V gene, CDR1 is SGDLS and CDR2 is YYNGEE. The CDR3 DNA sequence: TGTGCCAGCAGCGCATCTATCACCGGGGAGCTGTTTTTT. Protein product: CASSASITGELFF.

The CDR3 protein is CASSYARAQQPQHF. As DNA, the CDR3 is TGTGCCAGCAGTTACGCCAGGGCTCAGCAGCCCCAGCATTTT. The V and J genes are TRBV6-6 and TRBJ1-5; D perhaps matches TRBD1 (5 bases). The germline gives CDR1 MNHNY, CDR2 SVGAGI (reference sequence). Trimming left V 2 bases short and J 7 bases short, with 12 bases between. The CDR3 is 14 residues long.

This chain connects TRBV29-1 to TRBJ1-1, with D perhaps TRBD1 (5 bases). The CDR3 runs 13 residues. Germline V gene data show CDR1 as SQVTM and CDR2 as ANQGSEA. The germline V and J ends were trimmed by 4 bases and 7 bases, with 16 bases remaining between them. CDR3 bases: TGCAGCGTTGCAGGCAGGGTGATGGGTGAAGCTTTCTTT. As protein: CSVAGRVMGEAFF.

The rearrangement links TRBV2 to TRBJ1-5; TRBD1 aligns across 7 bases. Germline V gives CDR1 SNHLY, CDR2 FYNNEI. This CDR3 is built from 14 residues. The trim removed 2 bases at V and 7 bases at J, leaving 5 bases unmatched. In DNA form, the CDR3 reads TGTGCCAGCAGTGAATTAGGGACAGTACAGCCCCAGCATTTT. It translates to CASSELGTVQPQHF.

The chain links TRBV19 to TRBJ1-6; D is undetermined. Germline assignment: CDR1 LNHDA and CDR2 SQIVND (reference sequence). The CDR3 length is 16 residues. V shed 1 base and J shed 9 bases, with 16 bases lying between them. The CDR3: CASSIAREAAISPLHF. In DNA form, the CDR3 reads TGTGCCAGTAGTATAGCAAGGGAGGCCGCAATTTCACCCCTCCACTTT.

The gene calls are TRBV30 and TRBJ2-1, with a tentative D call TRBD2 (5 bases). Per germline, CDR1 GTSNPN and CDR2 SVGIG (reference sequence). Trimming took off 0 bases at V and 8 bases at J, with 17 bases between the two ends. The CDR3 is 15 amino acids. The CDR3 region has the DNA TGTGCCTGGAGTGTACGGCGGGCTAGTAGGTATGAGCAGTTCTTC. This gives the protein CAWSVRRASRYEQFF.

The rearrangement links TRBV7-9 to TRBJ2-1; D gene unclear. The V gene's germline CDR1 is SEHNR and CDR2 FQNEAQ (reference sequence). CDR3 length equals 10 residues. V lost 10 bases and J lost 6, with 7 bases in between. Here the CDR3 reads CAIAINEQFF. In DNA form, the CDR3 reads TGTGCCATCGCGATCAATGAGCAGTTCTTC.

The table lists this clone with a few counts. The chain recombines TRBV7-2 with TRBJ2-7, with 9 bases identical to TRBD2. Germline CDR1 is SGHTA and CDR2 is FQGNSA. The V gene end was trimmed by 4 bases and the J gene end by 0 bases; junction bases not matched to a gene: 4. The CDR3 covers 15 residues. In DNA, the CDR3 is TGTGCCAGCAGCTCCCTAGCGGGGAGCTCCTACGAGCAGTACTTC. Protein product: CASSSLAGSSYEQYF.